The present T cell receptor (beta chain) was sequenced within a study of vaccination effects on CD4 cells after COVID-19. Losses at the gene ends were 5 bases for V and 1 base for J; bases not matched to a gene: 22. This CDR3 is 20 amino acids long. The V gene's germline CDR1 is GTSNPN and CDR2 SVGIG (reference sequence). Comment on this clone: No antigen is known for it.

Repertoires were generated with immunoSEQ multiplex PCR, while TCRdb's copy carries only in-frame clones and drops some. The profile shows about 39,000 clones, about 80% of them singletons. Culture proceeded for about 11 days, and CD4+ T cells were then isolated. The specimen comprised CD4+ T cells from PBMCs cultured without peptide, sampled before COVID-19 vaccination. The sequence derives from a human donor who received a COVID-19 vaccine. The chain uses TRBV30 and TRBJ1-1; 10 nucleotides align to TRBD1. CDR3 in amino acids: CAWDRGRVLAVSGQNTEAFF. CDR3 nucleotides: TGTGCCTGGGACAGGGGGCGAGTCTTGGCGGTCTCGGGTCAGAACACTGAAGCTTTCTTT.